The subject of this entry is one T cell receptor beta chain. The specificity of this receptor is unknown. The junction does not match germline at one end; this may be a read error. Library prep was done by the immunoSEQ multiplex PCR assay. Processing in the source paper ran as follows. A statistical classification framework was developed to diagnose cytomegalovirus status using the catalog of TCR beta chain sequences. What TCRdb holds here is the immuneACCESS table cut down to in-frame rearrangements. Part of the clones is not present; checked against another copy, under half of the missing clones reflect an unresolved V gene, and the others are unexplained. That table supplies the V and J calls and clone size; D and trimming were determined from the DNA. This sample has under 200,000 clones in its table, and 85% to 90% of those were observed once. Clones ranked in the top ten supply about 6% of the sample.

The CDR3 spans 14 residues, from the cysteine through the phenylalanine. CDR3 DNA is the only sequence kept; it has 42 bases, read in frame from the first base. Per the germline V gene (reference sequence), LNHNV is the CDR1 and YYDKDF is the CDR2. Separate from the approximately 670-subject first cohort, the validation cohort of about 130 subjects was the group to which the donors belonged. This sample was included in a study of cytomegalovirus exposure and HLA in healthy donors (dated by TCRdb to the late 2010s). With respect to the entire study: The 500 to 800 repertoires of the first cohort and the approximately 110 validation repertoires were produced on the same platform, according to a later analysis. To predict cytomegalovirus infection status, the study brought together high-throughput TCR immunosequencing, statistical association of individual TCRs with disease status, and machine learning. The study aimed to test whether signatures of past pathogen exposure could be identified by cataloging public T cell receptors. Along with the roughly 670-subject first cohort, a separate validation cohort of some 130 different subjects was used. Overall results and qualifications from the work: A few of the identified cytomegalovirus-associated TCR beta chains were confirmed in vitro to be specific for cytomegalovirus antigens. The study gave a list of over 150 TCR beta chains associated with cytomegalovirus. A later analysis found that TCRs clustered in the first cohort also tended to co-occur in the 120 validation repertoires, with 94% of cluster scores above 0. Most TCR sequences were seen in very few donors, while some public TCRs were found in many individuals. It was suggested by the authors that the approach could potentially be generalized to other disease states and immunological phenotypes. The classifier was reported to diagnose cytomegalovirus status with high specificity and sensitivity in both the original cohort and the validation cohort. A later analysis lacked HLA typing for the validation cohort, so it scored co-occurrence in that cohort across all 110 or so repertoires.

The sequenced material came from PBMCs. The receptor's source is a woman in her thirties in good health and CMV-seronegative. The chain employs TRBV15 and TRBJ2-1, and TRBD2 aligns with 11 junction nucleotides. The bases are TGTGCCACCAGCAGAGGTACTACTAGCGGGAGCGGGATCTTC. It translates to CATSRGTTSGSGIF.